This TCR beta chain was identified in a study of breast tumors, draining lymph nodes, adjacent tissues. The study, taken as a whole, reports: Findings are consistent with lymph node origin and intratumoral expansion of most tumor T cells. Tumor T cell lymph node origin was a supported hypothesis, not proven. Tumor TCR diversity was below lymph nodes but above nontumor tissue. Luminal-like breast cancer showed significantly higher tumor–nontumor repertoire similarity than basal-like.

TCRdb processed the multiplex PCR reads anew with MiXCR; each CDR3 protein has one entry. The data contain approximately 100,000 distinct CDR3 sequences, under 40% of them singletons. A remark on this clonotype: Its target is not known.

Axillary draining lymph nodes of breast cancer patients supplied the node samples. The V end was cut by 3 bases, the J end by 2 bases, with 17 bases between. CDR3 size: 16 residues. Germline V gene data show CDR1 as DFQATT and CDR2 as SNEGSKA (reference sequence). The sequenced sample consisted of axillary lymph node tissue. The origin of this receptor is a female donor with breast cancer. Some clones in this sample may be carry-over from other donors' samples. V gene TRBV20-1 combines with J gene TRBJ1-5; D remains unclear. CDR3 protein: CSASIGNTGGNQPQHF. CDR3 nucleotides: TGCAGTGCTAGTATCGGGAACACCGGGGGCAATCAGCCCCAGCATTTT.